This TCR beta chain was observed in a study of T cells after yellow fever vaccination. The CDR3 is 15 residues long. Germline V CDR1 and CDR2: DFQATT, SNEGSKA (reference sequence). After removal of 5 bases from V and 2 bases from J, the junction contained 6 bases not matched to a gene. TCRdb redid the calling of the 5' RACE reads with MiXCR, one entry per CDR3 protein. Of about 360,000 distinct CDR3 sequences listed, 6.2% are singletons. The source of this sequence is a man between 25 and 39 years old who received the YFV17D yellow fever vaccine. J is TRBJ2-5 and V is TRBV20-1, with 12 bases fitting TRBD2. Here the sequenced sample was PBMCs, taken 5 days after the yellow fever booster vaccination. Written as DNA, the CDR3 is TGCAGTGCTGCTAGCGGGGGGGACGTACAAGAGACCCAGTACTTC. It encodes CSAASGGDVQETQYF.